This is a list of T cell receptor beta chains from one sample in a study of T cell responses to AZD1222 COVID-19 vaccine. TCRdb's table, derived via immunoSEQ multiplex PCR, lists solely in-frame clones and lacks some. The sample lists some 200,000 clones, 85% to 95% seen once, with approximately 1% in the top ten. The sequencing used peripheral blood, collected on day 0 of MenACWY control vaccination. The receptors shown here come from an adult in good health. The CDR3 runs from the conserved cysteine through the conserved F or W. D genes are given only for firm matches. Size tells how often a clone was seen (once, few, many) or the class of an expanded clone, and some rows leave it out.

abundance,d_gene,j_gene,len,v_gene,CDR3nt,CDR3aa
few,.,TRBJ1-5,13,TRBV12-3/TRBV12-4,TGTGCCAGCAGTAGCAGGAGTTATCAGCCCCAGCATTTT,CASSSRSYQPQHF
.,TRBD1,TRBJ2-2,16,TRBV6-6,TGTGCCAGCAGTTACGGGACAGGGAGGAACACCGGGGAGCTGTTTTTT,CASSYGTGRNTGELFF
.,.,TRBJ1-2,14,TRBV7-9,TGTGCCAGCAGCTTAGGTTTGCCTAACTATGGCTACACCTTC,CASSLGLPNYGYTF
.,.,TRBJ1-2,15,TRBV4-1,TGCGCCAGCAGCCAAGATGACAGGTCGTTCTATGGCTACACCTTC,CASSQDDRSFYGYTF
.,.,TRBJ1-1,14,TRBV7-3,TGTGCCAGCAGCCCGGACAGAATGAACACTGAAGCTTTCTTT,CASSPDRMNTEAFF
.,TRBD1,TRBJ1-6,16,TRBV5-1,TGCGCCAGCAGCTTGGGGGCAGGGGGTTCCGGATCACCCCTCCACTTT,CASSLGAGGSGSPLHF
.,.,TRBJ2-1,15,TRBV3-1/TRBV3-2,TGTGCCAGCAGCCAAGCACCACTAGTCCGCAATGAGCAGTTCTTC,CASSQAPLVRNEQFF
.,.,TRBJ1-1,16,TRBV11-2,TGTGCCAGCAGCTTATCCACAGGGAGGATGAACACTGAAGCTTTCTTT,CASSLSTGRMNTEAFF
.,.,TRBJ1-2,15,TRBV27,TGTGCCAGCAGTTTCCTCTCAGATGGTCGCCGTGGCTACACCTTC,CASSFLSDGRRGYTF
.,.,TRBJ1-1,16,TRBV18,TGTGCCAGCTCACAGGGGAAGTTGGAATTGGACACTGAAGCTTTCTTT,CASSQGKLELDTEAFF
once,TRBD1,TRBJ1-1,15,TRBV7-2,TGTGCCAGCAGCCCATTACAGGGGCATCGCGCTGAAGCTTTCTTT,CASSPLQGHRAEAFF
once,.,TRBJ1-1,13,TRBV6-2/TRBV6-3,TGTGCCAGCAGTTACGGGGGGGTCACTGAAGCTTTCTTT,CASSYGGVTEAFF
once,.,TRBJ1-6,14,TRBV14,TGTGCCAGCAGCCAGGGGTGGAGCGGATCACCCCTCCACTTT,CASSQGWSGSPLHF
once,.,TRBJ1-1,13,TRBV28,TGTGCCAGCAGCTCACACGGGAACACTGAAGCTTTCTTT,CASSSHGNTEAFF
.,TRBD1,TRBJ1-1,16,TRBV7-2,TGTGCCAGCAGCTCGAGGACAGGGGGGAGACCCACTCAAGCTTTCTTT,CASSSRTGGRPTQAFF
.,TRBD2,TRBJ2-2,13,TRBV30,TGTGCCGAGGGACTAACTAACACCGGGGAGCTGTTTTTT,CAEGLTNTGELFF
.,.,TRBJ1-2,14,TRBV30,TGTGCCTGGAGCCGGGTCTCGGGTCGCTATGGCTACACCTTC,CAWSRVSGRYGYTF
.,.,TRBJ1-2,13,TRBV19,TGTGCCAGTAGTCCAACTCTTAACTATGGCTACACCTTC,CASSPTLNYGYTF
.,.,TRBJ2-3,11,TRBV19,TGTGCCAGTAGTAGGTGGGATACGCAGTATTTT,CASSRWDTQYF
.,.,TRBJ2-1,15,TRBV3-1/TRBV3-2,TGTGCCAGCAGCCAAGGGGTGGTAGGTAACAATGAGCAGTTCTTC,CASSQGVVGNNEQFF
.,TRBD1,TRBJ1-3,17,TRBV5-6,TGTGCCAGCAGCATTTACCCTCAGGGGGCCAGTGGAAACACCATATATTTT,CASSIYPQGASGNTIYF
.,.,TRBJ2-5,14,TRBV19,TGTGCCAGTAGTATCGGCTCCGGGGCAGAGACCCAGTACTTC,CASSIGSGAETQYF
.,TRBD2,TRBJ2-3,19,TRBV7-2,TGTGCCAGCAGCTTAGTGTCTTCTGGGTCGGGGGGGCATACAGATACGCAGTATTTT,CASSLVSSGSGGHTDTQYF
.,.,TRBJ1-1,14,TRBV18,TGTGCCAGCTCGCCTAGTGTCCAGGAGTCTGAAGCTTTCTTT,CASSPSVQESEAFF
.,TRBD1,TRBJ1-5,14,TRBV5-1,TGCGCCAGCAGCGCTACAGGGGCGGGTCAGCCCCAGCATTTT,CASSATGAGQPQHF
.,TRBD2,TRBJ2-3,18,TRBV4-1,TGCGCCAGCAGCCAAAGAATCGGGACTAGCGGGGGCACAGATACGCAGTATTTT,CASSQRIGTSGGTDTQYF
.,.,TRBJ1-1,16,TRBV19,TGTGCCAGTAGTATGGGCTTGGGGAGGGGCAACACTGAAGCTTTCTTT,CASSMGLGRGNTEAFF
.,TRBD1,TRBJ2-7,13,TRBV28,TGTGCCAGCAGAATAGGACAGGGCTACGAGCAGTACTTC,CASRIGQGYEQYF
.,.,TRBJ1-5,14,TRBV3-1/TRBV3-2,TGTGCCAGCAGCCAAGTTCTGGTGCGTCAGCCCCAGCATTTT,CASSQVLVRQPQHF
.,.,TRBJ2-5,14,TRBV9,TGTGCCAGCAGCTCTATTGGGGTAGGGGGGACCCAGTACTTC,CASSSIGVGGTQYF
.,.,TRBJ2-5,14,TRBV28,TGTGCCAGCAGTTTGCAGGGGGGTTTGGAGACCCAGTACTTC,CASSLQGGLETQYF
.,.,TRBJ1-2,15,TRBV28,TGTGCCAGCAGTCTTCCCCTAGGACAGTTCTATGGCTACACCTTC,CASSLPLGQFYGYTF
.,.,TRBJ2-3,13,TRBV5-1,TGCGCCAGCAGCTATCAGGGACCAGATACGCAGTATTTT,CASSYQGPDTQYF